This T cell receptor (beta chain) was captured by sequencing in a study of blood T cells in healthy people across ages. The use of a sample-barcoded 5' primer and a J-beta primer mix characterized a second PCR of roughly 6 to 11 cycles. TCRdb recomputed calls from the 5' RACE reads with MiXCR, one row per CDR3 protein. The data show around 500,000 distinct CDR3 sequences, with less than 60% seen just once and around 24% held by the top ten. Germline V lookup: CDR1 SGDLS, CDR2 YYNGEE. J gave up 1 base and V 3 bases, and 19 bases lay outside the gene matches. The CDR3 runs 21 residues. V is TRBV9 and J is TRBJ2-1; 10 bases agree with TRBD2. This receptor was identified in a man at least 80 years old in good health. Sample: blood. CDR3 DNA: TGTGCCAGCAGCGCGAAACAACACCTTAGCGGGAGGTCCTTATCCTACAATGAGCAGTTCTTC. As protein: CASSAKQHLSGRSLSYNEQFF.